Below are 31 T cell receptor beta chains sequenced from a single sample in a study of shared clonotypes between healthy human individuals. Sequenced by immunoSEQ multiplex PCR; TCRdb stores in-frame clones only, minus some. The data show some 680,000 clones, roughly 72% seen once. The sample consisted of memory CD4+ T cells sorted from blood. The subset was: CD45RA-negative fraction. The receptor source for this set is a woman aged 25 to 39 in good health.

The table lists this clone with a few counts. V is TRBV28 and J is TRBJ1-5; TRBD1 is a possible D gene (5 bases). The germline V and J ends were trimmed by 2 bases and 7 bases, with 12 bases remaining between them. The V gene's germline CDR1 is MDHEN and CDR2 SYDVKM. This CDR3 spans 14 amino acids. Here the CDR3 reads CASSLGTPSQPQHF. The CDR3, as DNA: TGTGCCAGCAGTTTAGGGACCCCCTCACAGCCCCAGCATTTT.

V gene TRBV9 combines with J gene TRBJ2-7; the D is unclear. The CDR3 has 15 amino acids. V shed 0 bases and J shed 4 bases, with 14 bases lying between them. The germline gives CDR1 SGDLS, CDR2 YYNGEE. The CDR3 region has the DNA TGTGCCAGCAGCGTAGTAAGCGACCCTTCGTACGAGCAGTACTTC. Translated, it gives CASSVVSDPSYEQYF.

The rearrangement uses TRBV2 and TRBJ2-7; 7 bases map to TRBD1. This CDR3 contains 16 residues. Trimming removed 0 bases from V and 4 bases from J; junction bases left unmatched: 9. Germline V gene sequence: CDR1 SNHLY, CDR2 FYNNEI. The CDR3 here is CASSEARGQWGYEQYF. CDR3 DNA: TGTGCCAGCAGTGAAGCGAGGGGGCAGTGGGGATACGAGCAGTACTTC. The whole variable domain, filled in from reference TRBV2 and TRBJ2-7, reads EPEVTQTPSHQVTQMGQEVILRCVPISNHLYFYWYRQILGQKVEFLVSFYNNEISEKSEIFDDQFSVERPDGSNFTLKIRSTKLEDSAMYFCASSEARGQWGYEQYFGPGTRLTVT.

V is TRBV6-6 and J is TRBJ1-2; a possible D gene is TRBD1 (5 bases). V shed 7 bases and J shed 0 bases, with 15 bases lying between them. The CDR3 contains 15 residues. Germline V CDR1 and CDR2: MNHNY, SVGAGI (reference sequence). Here the CDR3 reads CASTTAQGANYGYTF. The CDR3 region has the DNA TGTGCCAGCACCACGGCCCAGGGAGCTAACTATGGCTACACCTTC.

CDR3 loop: CASSQAQGNGYTF. The CDR3 region has the DNA TGCGCCAGCAGCCAAGCGCAGGGGAACGGCTACACCTTC. The rearrangement joins TRBV4-1 to TRBJ1-2, with D maybe TRBD1 (6 bases). The V gene lost 1 base and the J gene lost 8 bases, with 11 bases spanning the gap. Per germline, CDR1 MGHRA and CDR2 YSYEKL. CDR3 length equals 13 residues.

The chain combines TRBV2 with TRBJ2-7, with 8 positions matching TRBD1. The V gene's germline CDR1 is SNHLY and CDR2 FYNNEI. With 7 bases clipped from V and 2 bases from J, the junction kept 10 bases outside the gene matches. This CDR3 is 15 amino acids long. The CDR3 region is CASTPEQGATYEQYF. DNA of the CDR3: TGTGCCAGCACCCCGGAGCAGGGGGCAACCTACGAGCAGTACTTC. Filled out from reference TRBV2 and TRBJ2-7, the complete variable domain reads EPEVTQTPSHQVTQMGQEVILRCVPISNHLYFYWYRQILGQKVEFLVSFYNNEISEKSEIFDDQFSVERPDGSNFTLKIRSTKLEDSAMYFCASTPEQGATYEQYFGPGTRLTVT.

In DNA form, the CDR3 reads TGTGCCAGCAGCGACGGGGACGGCGCCTACGAGCAGTACTTC. This encodes CASSDGDGAYEQYF. The rearrangement joins TRBV11-2 to TRBJ2-7; D is perhaps TRBD1 or TRBD2 (5 bases each). From germline, CDR1 is SGHAT and CDR2 FQNNGV. The CDR3 runs 14 residues. Trimming removed 5 bases at V and 2 bases at J, with 13 bases between.

The V call is TRBV28, the J call TRBJ2-7, with D possibly matching TRBD1 (6 bases). The CDR3 covers 16 residues. The germline V gene encodes CDR1 MDHEN and CDR2 SYDVKM. V gave up 4 bases and J gave up 0 bases, with 16 bases separating them. The CDR3: CASSSPDRTISYEQYF. The CDR3 nucleotides read TGTGCCAGCAGTTCCCCGGACAGAACGATCTCCTACGAGCAGTACTTC.

This chain uses TRBV14 with TRBJ1-1; D is undetermined. The CDR3 is made up of 13 amino acids. Trimming removed 0 bases at V and 10 bases at J, with 12 bases between. In germline, CDR1 is SGHDN, CDR2 FVKESK. CDR3 residues: CASSQDQLGAAFF. For the CDR3, the DNA is TGTGCCAGCAGCCAAGACCAGTTAGGAGCAGCTTTCTTT.

The V and J genes are TRBV9 and TRBJ2-1; a weak D match, TRBD2 (6 bases). The V end was cut by 4 bases, the J end by 4 bases, with 15 bases between. From germline, CDR1 is SGDLS and CDR2 YYNGEE. The CDR3 extends over 15 amino acids. For the CDR3, the DNA is TGTGCCAGCAGCAACCCGGGGGAGTTTTACAATGAGCAGTTCTTC. Translation: CASSNPGEFYNEQFF. The complete variable domain, with remaining parts taken from reference TRBV9 and TRBJ2-1, reads DSGVTQTPKHLITATGQRVTLRCSPRSGDLSVYWYQQSLDQGLQFLIQYYNGEERAKGNILERFSAQQFPDLHSELNLSSLELGDSALYFCASSNPGEFYNEQFFGPGTRLTVL.

This clone was picked up a small number of times. The identical CDR3 is also encoded by other nucleotide sequences in the sample. This rearrangement joins TRBV18 to TRBJ1-5; unclear D gene. The V end lost 2 bases, the J end lost 0 bases, and 5 bases lay between the germline ends. Germline values: CDR1 KGHSH, CDR2 LQKENI. This CDR3 has 14 residues. CDR3 amino acids: CASSPGYSNQPQHF. The CDR3 coding sequence is TGTGCCAGCTCACCAGGGTATAGCAATCAGCCCCAGCATTTT.

In the case of this clone: This CDR3 is also generated by other DNA sequences in the sample. V usage is TRBV28 and J usage is TRBJ2-3; TRBD1 might be the D (5 bases). CDR1 is MDHEN, CDR2 SYDVKM, per germline. The CDR3 has 14 amino acids. With 3 bases removed from V and 0 bases from J, the gap between germline ends came to 7 bases. CDR3 coding DNA: TGTGCCAGCAGTTTTCCAGGGAGCACAGATACGCAGTATTTT. Translated, it gives CASSFPGSTDTQYF.

This chain connects TRBV7-8 to TRBJ1-1; 11 bases map to TRBD1. J lost 12 bases, V lost 5 bases, and 14 bases had no gene match. There are 15 residues in the CDR3. From germline, CDR1 is SGHVS and CDR2 FQNEAQ. The CDR3 loop is CASSIANKGQGETFF. CDR3 coding DNA: TGTGCCAGCAGCATTGCAAACAAGGGACAGGGGGAAACTTTCTTT.

This chain links TRBV18 with TRBJ2-5; 7 positions match TRBD1. The CDR3 consists of 18 residues. In germline, CDR1 is KGHSH, CDR2 LQKENI. The ends lost 0 bases at V and 1 base at J; junction bases unmatched: 11. The CDR3 spells CASSPPRQGDRGQETQYF. The CDR3 DNA reads as TGTGCCAGCTCACCACCGAGGCAGGGGGATCGGGGCCAAGAGACCCAGTACTTC.

This clone has a handful of counts. The junction does not match germline at one end; this may be a read error. J is TRBJ2-7 and V is TRBV28, with 11 positions matching TRBD2. The germline CDR1 and CDR2 sequences are MDHEN and SYDVKM. The CDR3 loop spans 13 amino acids. In nucleotides, the CDR3 is TGTGCCAGCATCTCCTCTGCACTAGCGGGAGTTCACTTC. Translation gives CASISSALAGVHF.

The V call is TRBV5-1, the J call TRBJ2-1; 9 bases fit TRBD1. V dropped 2 bases and J dropped 5; count of bases not matched to a gene: 2. Germline V gives CDR1 SGHRS, CDR2 YFSETQ. The CDR3 has 14 amino acids. In DNA form, the CDR3 reads TGCGCCAGCAGCTTCACAGGGGGCCACAATGAGCAGTTCTTC. It encodes CASSFTGGHNEQFF. Filled out from reference TRBV5-1 and TRBJ2-1, the complete variable domain reads KAGVTQTPRYLIKTRGQQVTLSCSPISGHRSVSWYQQTPGQGLQFLFEYFSETQRNKGNFPGRFSGRQFSNSRSEMNVSTLELGDSALYLCASSFTGGHNEQFFGPGTRLTVL.

The V gene is TRBV28, the J gene TRBJ1-2; possible D gene TRBD1, 6 bases. This CDR3 region has 14 residues. Trimming took 6 bases from V and 8 from J, leaving 19 bases between them. CDR1 and CDR2 from the germline V gene are MDHEN and SYDVKM. The CDR3 DNA follows: TGTGCCAGCAGGGTATCGGACAGAGGTGGAGGCTACACCTTC. Encoded protein: CASRVSDRGGGYTF.

The genes are TRBV19 and TRBJ1-3; no firm D call. The germline V and J ends were trimmed by 5 bases and 2 bases, with 10 bases remaining between them. Germline CDR1 is LNHDA and CDR2 is SQIVND (reference sequence). The CDR3 loop spans 14 amino acids. CDR3 DNA sequence: TGTGCCAGTAGTTCCGGACTTACTGGAAACACCATATATTTT. This translates into CASSSGLTGNTIYF. Based on the CDR3 plus reference TRBV19 and TRBJ1-3, the full variable domain is DGGITQSPKYLFRKEGQNVTLSCEQNLNHDAMYWYRQDPGQGLRLIYYSQIVNDFQKGDIAEGYSVSREKKESFPLTVTSAQKNPTAFYLCASSSGLTGNTIYFGEGSWLTVV.

This sequence joins TRBV11-2 and TRBJ2-5; 12 nucleotides agree with TRBD2. The germline V gene encodes CDR1 SGHAT and CDR2 FQNNGV. This CDR3 spans 15 amino acids. V was pared by 1 base and J by 5 bases, with 2 bases of the junction left unmatched. As DNA, the CDR3 is TGTGCCAGCAGCTTAGGGCTAGCGGGAGGGGAGACCCAGTACTTC. It translates to CASSLGLAGGETQYF.

This clone was detected only a few times. Within the sample, other DNA sequences also encode this same CDR3. The chain has TRBV10-3 and TRBJ2-2; D might be TRBD1 or TRBD2, each matching 5 bases. The V gene's germline CDR1 is ENHRY and CDR2 SYGVKD. V lost 4 bases to trimming and J lost 0 bases, with 9 bases between them. This CDR3 is built from 15 residues. The CDR3 nucleotides read TGTGCCATCAGTGGTCGGGGCGCGAACACCGGGGAGCTGTTTTTT. It encodes CAISGRGANTGELFF.

This clone was observed a single time. V is TRBV4-1 and J is TRBJ2-2; 7 nucleotides match TRBD2. The ends lost 4 bases at V and 7 bases at J; junction bases unmatched: 15. CDR3 length: 17 residues. The V gene's germline CDR1 is MGHRA and CDR2 YSYEKL. The CDR3 protein is CASSPPLGQTGGGELFF. CDR3 DNA: TGCGCCAGCAGCCCTCCCCTGGGCCAAACGGGGGGCGGGGAGCTGTTTTTT.

This clone appeared once. This chain uses TRBV19 with TRBJ1-5; D gene uncertain. With 6 bases removed from V and 0 bases from J, the gap between germline ends came to 12 bases. Germline V lookup: CDR1 LNHDA, CDR2 SQIVND (reference sequence). This CDR3 spans 15 amino acids. The CDR3 DNA follows: TGTGCCAGTAGAGATGGGATCCATAGCAATCAGCCCCAGCATTTT. As protein: CASRDGIHSNQPQHF.

The chain joins TRBV19 to TRBJ1-5, with D perhaps matching TRBD1 (6 bases). The CDR3 has 14 amino acids. Germline loops: CDR1 LNHDA, CDR2 SQIVND (reference sequence). The V end lost 3 bases, the J end lost 9 bases, and 15 bases lay between the germline ends. Written as DNA, the CDR3 is TGTGCCAGTAGTATTCAGGGGAGCCCGGTGCCCCAGCATTTT. Its translation: CASSIQGSPVPQHF.

V usage is TRBV27 and J usage is TRBJ2-2, with a weak D call TRBD1 (5 bases). The CDR3 runs 15 residues. V dropped 3 bases and J dropped 10 bases, with 18 bases sitting between them. Germline-derived CDR1 and CDR2 are MNHEY and SMNVEV (reference sequence). The CDR3 loop reads CASSFRTPYQMELFF. The DNA for the CDR3 is TGTGCCAGCAGTTTCCGGACACCATATCAAATGGAGCTGTTTTTT.

The gene calls are TRBV15 and TRBJ2-7, with D tentatively TRBD1 (6 bases). Trimming removed 1 base from V and 9 bases from J, with 16 bases in between. This CDR3 region has 14 residues. The V gene's germline CDR1 is LNHNV and CDR2 YYDKDF (reference sequence). CDR3 DNA sequence: TGTGCCACCAGCAGAGCGGGACAAGGCGGGCGGCAGTACTTC. Translation gives CATSRAGQGGRQYF.

This chain links TRBV28 with TRBJ1-5; 7 nucleotides match TRBD1. CDR3 length equals 15 residues. The germline CDR1 and CDR2 sequences are MDHEN and SYDVKM. J lost 1 base, V lost 4 bases, and 4 bases had no gene match. The CDR3 DNA sequence: TGTGCCAGCAGTTCGGACAGGACCAGCAATCAGCCCCAGCATTTT. Amino acid sequence: CASSSDRTSNQPQHF.

V usage is TRBV11-3 and J usage is TRBJ1-4; TRBD1 agrees at 9 bases. CDR1 is SGHNT and CDR2 is YENEEA in the germline V gene. With 7 bases clipped from V and 7 bases from J, the junction kept 7 bases outside the gene matches. The CDR3 runs 14 residues. The CDR3 DNA reads TGTGCCAGCAATCCGACAGGGGGAACTGAAAAACTGTTTTTT. It encodes CASNPTGGTEKLFF.

V and J are TRBV28 and TRBJ1-1; no reliable D call. The CDR3 has 15 residues. CDR1 and CDR2 from the germline V gene are MDHEN and SYDVKM. Trimming removed 2 bases at V and 4 bases at J, with 14 bases between. CDR3 sequence (DNA): TGTGCCAGCAGTTTAGGCGGGTCGAACCCCACTGAAGCTTTCTTT. Its protein product is CASSLGGSNPTEAFF.

This chain joins TRBV28 and TRBJ1-5; TRBD1 might be the D (5 bases). Trimming took off 6 bases at V and 6 bases at J, with 15 bases between the two ends. The CDR3 runs to 14 residues. The germline V gene has CDR1 MDHEN and CDR2 SYDVKM. The CDR3 reads CASSSPGRGQPQHF. The CDR3 DNA sequence: TGTGCCAGCAGCAGCCCGGGGAGGGGTCAGCCCCAGCATTTT.

The chain uses TRBV19 and TRBJ1-5; D gene ambiguous. V lost 5 bases, J lost 4 bases, and 9 bases lay in between. The V gene's germline CDR1 is LNHDA and CDR2 SQIVND (reference sequence). The CDR3 length is 13 residues. The CDR3 sequence: CASSQNFNQPQHF. Here the CDR3 DNA reads TGTGCCAGTAGTCAGAACTTTAATCAGCCCCAGCATTTT.

A few counts support this clone. The chain is built from TRBV18 and TRBJ2-7; possibly TRBD1 for D (6 bases). Germline CDR1 KGHSH, CDR2 LQKENI. V was trimmed by 10 bases and J by 2 bases, leaving 15 bases between them. The CDR3 is 13 residues long. The CDR3 DNA follows: TGTGCCACGGCAGACAGGACAACCTACGAGCAGTACTTC. It specifies CATADRTTYEQYF.